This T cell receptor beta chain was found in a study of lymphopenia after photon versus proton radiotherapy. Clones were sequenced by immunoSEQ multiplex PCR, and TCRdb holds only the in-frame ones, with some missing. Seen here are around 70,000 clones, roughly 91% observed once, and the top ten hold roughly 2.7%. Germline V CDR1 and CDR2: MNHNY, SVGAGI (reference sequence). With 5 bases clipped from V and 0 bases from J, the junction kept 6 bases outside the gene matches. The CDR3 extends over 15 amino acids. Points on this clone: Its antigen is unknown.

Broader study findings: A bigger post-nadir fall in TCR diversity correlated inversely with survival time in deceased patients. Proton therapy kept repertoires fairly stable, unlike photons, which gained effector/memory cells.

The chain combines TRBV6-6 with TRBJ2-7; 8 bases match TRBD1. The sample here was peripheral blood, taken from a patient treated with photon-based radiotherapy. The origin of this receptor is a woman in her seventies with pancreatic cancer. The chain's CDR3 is CASSLQGVSSYEQYF. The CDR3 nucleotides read TGTGCCAGCAGTCTACAGGGGGTTAGCTCCTACGAGCAGTACTTC.